The 25 T cell receptor beta chains in this list originate from one sample, sequenced in a study of OX40 agonist ivuxolimab in advanced cancers. Using immunoSEQ multiplex PCR, the repertoire was profiled, and TCRdb retains in-frame clones only, with some absent. The data show about 68,000 clones, around 80% seen once. The sample in question was CD4+ or CD8+ T cells sorted from blood, obtained in a trial of the OX40 agonist ivuxolimab. The source of these receptors is an adult with an advanced solid tumor such as melanoma, head and neck, liver or kidney cancer.

V usage is TRBV19 and J usage is TRBJ2-3; no definite D call. Trimming took 6 bases from V and 7 from J, leaving 8 bases between them. The CDR3 runs 11 residues. The germline CDR1 and CDR2 sequences are LNHDA and SQIVND (reference sequence). CDR3 residues: CASSSRNTQYF. For the CDR3, the DNA is TGTGCCAGTAGCTCCCGAAATACGCAGTATTTT.

This clone was counted a single time. The chain joins TRBV18 to TRBJ1-1; perhaps TRBD1 as D (5 bases). The germline V gene has CDR1 KGHSH and CDR2 LQKENI. V was shortened by 0 bases and J by 11 bases, with 7 bases between the two germline ends. This CDR3 spans 11 amino acids. The CDR3 loop is CASSPPEGAFF. DNA of the CDR3: TGTGCCAGCTCACCACCGGAGGGGGCTTTCTTT.

The chain uses TRBV7-9 and TRBJ2-7; 11 bases agree with TRBD2. Germline loops: CDR1 SEHNR, CDR2 FQNEAQ (reference sequence). V dropped 4 bases and J dropped 3; count of bases not matched to a gene: 5. The CDR3 length is 15 residues. CDR3 bases: TGTGCCAGCAGCTCTGGGACTAGCGGATTCTACGAGCAGTACTTC. As protein: CASSSGTSGFYEQYF.

The chain joins TRBV18 to TRBJ1-5; 8 positions agree with TRBD1. CDR3 length equals 17 residues. CDR1 is KGHSH, CDR2 LQKENI, per germline. V gave up 4 bases and J gave up 2 bases; unmatched junction bases: 10. The CDR3 bases are TGTGCCAGCTCACAGGGGACAGGAGCTCGTCGCAATCAGCCCCAGCATTTT. Translated: CASSQGTGARRNQPQHF. Supplemented by reference TRBV18 and TRBJ1-5, the full variable domain reads NAGVMQNPRHLVRRRGQEARLRCSPMKGHSHVYWYRQLPEEGLKFMVYLQKENIIDESGMPKERFSAEFPKEGPSILRIQQVVRGDSAAYFCASSQGTGARRNQPQHFGDGTRLSIL.

In this sample, this clone turned up a few times. This sequence joins TRBV19 and TRBJ1-3, with D possibly TRBD1 on 5 matching bases. CDR3 length equals 17 residues. The germline V gene encodes CDR1 LNHDA and CDR2 SQIVND (reference sequence). V was shortened by 5 bases and J by 2 bases, with 19 bases between the two germline ends. CDR3 sequence (DNA): TGTGCCAGTAGTCGGGGCGCAGGGATTGCTGCTGGAAACACCATATATTTT. Its translation: CASSRGAGIAAGNTIYF.

The DNA for the CDR3 is TGTGCCAGTACCCTGACTAGCGGGAGCTCGGAGCAGTACTTC. This encodes CASTLTSGSSEQYF. V usage is TRBV19 and J usage is TRBJ2-7, with 12 bases matching TRBD2. The length of the CDR3 is 14 residues. CDR1 LNHDA and CDR2 SQIVND come from the germline V gene (reference sequence). Losses at the gene ends were 7 bases for V and 7 bases for J; bases not matched to a gene: 8.

This clone was found a few times. This chain connects TRBV5-1 to TRBJ2-5, with 7 positions matching TRBD2. J gave up 5 bases and V 4 bases, and 11 bases lay outside the gene matches. The CDR3 totals 15 residues. Germline loops: CDR1 SGHRS, CDR2 YFSETQ. The CDR3 DNA is TGCGCCAGCAGCCGGGGGGTAGGGTCGTATGAGACCCAGTACTTC. Amino acids: CASSRGVGSYETQYF.

The sample holds one count of this clone. The V gene is TRBV11-2, the J gene TRBJ1-5; TRBD1 matches at 8 bases. The ends lost 5 bases at V and 3 bases at J; junction bases unmatched: 6. This CDR3 is 15 amino acids long. From germline, CDR1 is SGHAT and CDR2 FQNNGV. This CDR3 is CASSPAGGVNQPQHF. In DNA form, the CDR3 reads TGTGCCAGCAGCCCGGCAGGGGGCGTCAATCAGCCCCAGCATTTT.

The chain joins TRBV19 to TRBJ2-7, with TRBD2 matching over 9 bases. This CDR3 is built from 16 residues. The germline V gene has CDR1 LNHDA and CDR2 SQIVND (reference sequence). With 4 bases clipped from V and 5 bases from J, the junction kept 12 bases outside the gene matches. Here the CDR3 DNA reads TGTGCCAGTAGTACCCCGGGGGGCGGGAGGGCAGACGAGCAGTACTTC. Protein: CASSTPGGGRADEQYF.

This sequence joins TRBV4-3 and TRBJ2-5, with 12 bases matching TRBD1. The J call is doubtful: the DNA matches TRBJ2-7 better. There are 19 residues in the CDR3. CDR1 and CDR2 (germline): LGHNA, YSLEER. The CDR3 region has the DNA TGCGCCAGCAGCCATTTAGCCGGGACAGGGGGCGGAACAGCCTACGAGCAGTACTTC. Translating it yields CASSHLAGTGGGTAYEQYF.

CDR3 in amino acids: CSVDVRDGSYEQYF. CDR3 coding DNA: TGCAGCGTTGATGTCCGGGACGGCTCCTACGAGCAGTACTTC. V usage is TRBV29-1 and J usage is TRBJ2-7; D might be TRBD1 or TRBD2, each matching 5 bases. The germline CDR1 and CDR2 sequences are SQVTM and ANQGSEA. This CDR3 comprises 14 residues. Trimming stripped 3 bases from V and 0 bases from J, with 12 bases between.

Remarks on this clone: A junction end diverges from the germline sequence, so it may reflect a read error. The V and J genes are TRBV9 and TRBJ1-5; D is undetermined. The CDR3 spans 11 residues. Germline values: CDR1 SGDLS, CDR2 YYNGEE. The CDR3 DNA sequence: TGTGCCAGCAGCCCCGACCCTTCTCCGGGTTTT. Encoded protein: CASSPDPSPGF.

This clone was counted a single time. The chain links TRBV28 to TRBJ1-2, with 7 nucleotides matching TRBD1. Losses at the gene ends were 2 bases for V and 6 bases for J; bases not matched to a gene: 12. This CDR3 is built from 16 residues. Germline V CDR1 and CDR2: MDHEN, SYDVKM. This CDR3 is CASSLVKGAKGHGYTF. CDR3 DNA: TGTGCCAGCAGTTTAGTGAAGGGGGCGAAAGGGCATGGCTACACCTTC.

The genes are TRBV7-2 and TRBJ2-7; D is ambiguous. The CDR3 sequence is 14 residues long. CDR1 and CDR2 (germline): SGHTA, FQGNSA. The V and J ends lost 1 base and 1 base respectively, with 8 bases between them. For the CDR3, the DNA is TGTGCCAGCAGCTTAGGGGCCCTGTCCTACGAGCAGTACTTC. Translating gives CASSLGALSYEQYF.

The sample holds one count of this clone. This chain connects TRBV30 to TRBJ2-3; 12 bases match TRBD2. The CDR3 loop spans 17 amino acids. V shed 0 bases, J shed 0 bases, and the junction held 4 bases outside the gene matches. The germline V gene has CDR1 GTSNPN and CDR2 SVGIG (reference sequence). Here the CDR3 reads CAWSVGGTSGSTDTQYF. The CDR3 region has the DNA TGTGCCTGGAGTGTAGGTGGGACTAGCGGGAGCACAGATACGCAGTATTTT.

As DNA, the CDR3 is TGTGCCTCCACCGATGTTAAAGGGACTGAAGCTTTCTTT. Its translation is CASTDVKGTEAFF. The chain is built from TRBV28 and TRBJ1-1; D unresolved. The CDR3 consists of 13 residues. With 11 bases removed from V and 5 bases from J, the gap between germline ends came to 18 bases. Germline values: CDR1 MDHEN, CDR2 SYDVKM.

This clone was recorded a few times. This chain uses TRBV7-8 with TRBJ2-7; 8 positions match TRBD1. Germline CDR1 SGHVS, CDR2 FQNEAQ. V lost 6 bases and J lost 3; bases outside the gene matches: 4. This CDR3 has 13 amino acids. This CDR3 reads CASSRDRFYEQYF. As DNA, the CDR3 is TGTGCCAGCAGTAGGGACAGGTTCTACGAGCAGTACTTC.

This chain joins TRBV7-6 and TRBJ2-7, with D perhaps matching TRBD2 (5 bases). CDR1 and CDR2 (germline): SGHVS, FNYEAQ. V was cut by 2 bases and J by 2 bases, with 13 bases left in between. CDR3 size: 15 residues. CDR3 nucleotide sequence: TGTGCCAGCAGCTTAATAAGCGGTATTCCCTACGAGCAGTACTTC. Translating it yields CASSLISGIPYEQYF.

V usage is TRBV11-2 and J usage is TRBJ1-2; D is unclear. Germline assignment: CDR1 SGHAT and CDR2 FQNNGV. V was pared by 2 bases and J by 3 bases, with 4 bases between. CDR3 size: 12 residues. Written as DNA, the CDR3 is TGTGCCAGCAGCTTATCGGACTATGGCTACACCTTC. Translation: CASSLSDYGYTF.

The CDR3 spells CASSESTGGSEEQYF. The DNA for the CDR3 is TGTGCCAGCAGTGAATCCACAGGGGGCTCTGAAGAGCAGTACTTC. The gene calls are TRBV25-1 and TRBJ2-7; 9 bases match TRBD1. The CDR3 has 15 residues. Germline V gene lookup returns CDR1 MGHDK and CDR2 SYGVNS. Germline trimming cut 1 base from V and 7 bases from J; bases unmatched to any gene: 8.

The chain joins TRBV2 to TRBJ2-7; no reliable D call. From germline, CDR1 is SNHLY and CDR2 FYNNEI. This CDR3 comprises 11 residues. Trimming took off 3 bases at V and 7 bases at J, with 7 bases between the two ends. Here the CDR3 reads CASSDVFEQYF. CDR3 bases: TGTGCCAGCAGTGATGTTTTTGAGCAGTACTTC.

J is TRBJ1-2 and V is TRBV7-2; D gene ambiguous. Germline V CDR1 and CDR2: SGHTA, FQGNSA. Trimming removed 1 base at V and 10 bases at J, with 16 bases between. The CDR3 is 14 amino acids. CDR3 in DNA: TGTGCCAGCAGCTTAGGGGGAACGGGTTTGGACTACACCTTC. This translates into CASSLGGTGLDYTF.

This clone was seen just once. The gene calls are TRBV10-1 and TRBJ2-1; D gene uncertain. V lost 2 bases and J 4 bases, leaving 15 bases between the germline ends. The V gene's germline CDR1 is WNHNN and CDR2 SYGVQD (reference sequence). The CDR3 has 16 amino acids. The CDR3 is CASSEMSTPPYNEQFF. In nucleotides, the CDR3 is TGCGCCAGCAGTGAGATGAGTACCCCCCCATACAATGAGCAGTTCTTC.

This clone was recorded a few times. The chain uses TRBV11-3 and TRBJ2-1; TRBD1 matches at 8 bases. The trim removed 4 bases at V and 8 bases at J, leaving 4 bases unmatched. Germline V gene lookup returns CDR1 SGHNT and CDR2 YENEEA. The CDR3 contains 13 residues. CDR3 sequence: CASSSDRVDEQFF. DNA for the CDR3: TGTGCCAGCAGCTCGGACAGGGTGGATGAGCAGTTCTTC.

A few counts support this clone. This chain links TRBV19 with TRBJ1-2, with D possibly matching TRBD1 (6 bases). The CDR3 length is 15 residues. Germline V CDR1 and CDR2: LNHDA, SQIVND (reference sequence). With 5 bases removed from V and 3 bases from J, the gap between germline ends came to 16 bases. The CDR3, as DNA: TGTGCCAGTAGTGACCCGAGGAAGGGGGACTATGGCTACACCTTC. Translating gives CASSDPRKGDYGYTF.